A selection of T cell receptor beta chains follows, all from one sample in a study of T cell responses to AZD1222 COVID-19 vaccine. Profiled with immunoSEQ multiplex PCR; TCRdb holds only in-frame clones, not every one. The sample consists of 200,000 or so clones, 88% of them appearing once. The sequences come from peripheral blood, collected on day 0 of AZD1222 vaccination. The receptors were gathered from an adult in good health. The CDR3 runs from the conserved cysteine through the conserved F or W. The D gene is left open where the match is weak. For some rows the clone size is stated as once, few or many, or as a class when expanded; others skip it.

V gene: TRBV7-9
J gene: TRBJ2-7
clone size: -
D gene: -
CDR3 protein: CASSLTSGAPHEQYF
CDR3 DNA: TGTGCCAGCAGCTTAACCTCAGGGGCTCCCCACGAGCAGTACTTC

V gene: TRBV29-1
J gene: TRBJ2-7
clone size: -
D gene: -
CDR3 protein: CSVVGTEIYEQYF
CDR3 DNA: TGCAGCGTTGTCGGGACGGAAATTTACGAGCAGTACTTC

V gene: TRBV12-5
J gene: TRBJ1-3
clone size: -
D gene: TRBD1
CDR3 protein: CASGRGTANTIYF
CDR3 DNA: TGTGCTAGTGGCCGCGGGACAGCAAACACCATATATTTT

V gene: TRBV5-8
J gene: TRBJ1-5
clone size: -
D gene: -
CDR3 protein: CASSLLASLNQPQHF
CDR3 DNA: TGTGCCAGCAGCTTGTTAGCGTCCCTCAATCAGCCCCAGCATTTT

V gene: TRBV4-2
J gene: TRBJ2-1
clone size: -
D gene: TRBD1
CDR3 protein: CASSPPPGTGKNEQFF
CDR3 DNA: TGTGCCAGCAGCCCTCCCCCCGGGACAGGGAAGAATGAGCAGTTCTTC

V gene: TRBV5-1
J gene: TRBJ2-5
clone size: -
D gene: -
CDR3 protein: CASSLGGKETQYF
CDR3 DNA: TGCGCCAGCAGCTTGGGAGGTAAAGAGACCCAGTACTTC

V gene: TRBV5-1
J gene: TRBJ1-2
clone size: -
D gene: -
CDR3 protein: CASSPEQAAANYGYTF
CDR3 DNA: TGCGCCAGCTCCCCCGAACAGGCTGCGGCTAACTATGGCTACACCTTC

V gene: TRBV4-2
J gene: TRBJ2-3
clone size: medium-sized
D gene: TRBD2
CDR3 protein: CASSQERGGPDTQYF
CDR3 DNA: TGTGCCAGCAGCCAAGAGCGGGGGGGCCCAGATACGCAGTATTTT

V gene: TRBV7-8
J gene: TRBJ1-1
clone size: -
D gene: -
CDR3 protein: CASSSNTEAFF
CDR3 DNA: TGTGCCAGCAGCTCTAACACTGAAGCTTTCTTT

V gene: TRBV3-1/TRBV3-2
J gene: TRBJ1-2
clone size: -
D gene: TRBD1
CDR3 protein: CASSRGTAYGYTF
CDR3 DNA: TGTGCCAGCAGCCGAGGGACAGCCTATGGCTACACCTTC

V gene: TRBV9
J gene: TRBJ1-1
clone size: -
D gene: TRBD1
CDR3 protein: CASSEGQQGGSTEAFF
CDR3 DNA: TGTGCCAGCAGCGAGGGACAGCAAGGTGGAAGCACTGAAGCTTTCTTT

V gene: TRBV11-2
J gene: TRBJ2-7
clone size: -
D gene: -
CDR3 protein: CASSLGTDLYEQYF
CDR3 DNA: TGTGCCAGCAGCTTAGGGACAGATCTTTACGAGCAGTACTTC

V gene: TRBV18
J gene: TRBJ2-2
clone size: -
D gene: -
CDR3 protein: CASSPLHGGGGELFF
CDR3 DNA: TGTGCCAGCTCACCATTGCACGGAGGTGGCGGGGAGCTGTTTTTT

V gene: TRBV6-5
J gene: TRBJ1-5
clone size: -
D gene: -
CDR3 protein: CASALSGSNQPQHF
CDR3 DNA: TGTGCCAGCGCCCTCAGCGGTAGCAATCAGCCCCAGCATTTT

V gene: TRBV6-6
J gene: TRBJ1-5
clone size: -
D gene: -
CDR3 protein: CASSYKAGGWQPQHF
CDR3 DNA: TGTGCCAGCAGTTACAAGGCGGGGGGATGGCAGCCCCAGCATTTT

V gene: TRBV18
J gene: TRBJ1-6
clone size: -
D gene: -
CDR3 protein: CASSLSSKTDNSPLHF
CDR3 DNA: TGTGCCAGCTCACTATCATCTAAGACAGATAATTCACCCCTCCACTTT

V gene: TRBV27
J gene: TRBJ2-7
clone size: -
D gene: -
CDR3 protein: CASTGSAYEQYF
CDR3 DNA: TGTGCCAGCACGGGGTCGGCCTACGAGCAGTACTTC

V gene: TRBV11-2
J gene: TRBJ2-5
clone size: -
D gene: -
CDR3 protein: CASSLGVSVGGGETQYF
CDR3 DNA: TGTGCCAGCAGCTTAGGGGTCAGTGTTGGGGGAGGCGAGACCCAGTACTTC

V gene: TRBV5-4
J gene: TRBJ2-2
clone size: once
D gene: -
CDR3 protein: CASSLGGSAGELFF
CDR3 DNA: TGTGCCAGCAGCTTGGGAGGTAGCGCCGGGGAGCTGTTTTTT

V gene: TRBV29-1
J gene: TRBJ1-2
clone size: -
D gene: -
CDR3 protein: CSVEDGGRGVYGYTF
CDR3 DNA: TGCAGCGTTGAAGATGGGGGGAGAGGAGTCTATGGCTACACCTTC

V gene: TRBV9
J gene: TRBJ1-6
clone size: -
D gene: -
CDR3 protein: CASSVAGRDSPLHF
CDR3 DNA: TGTGCCAGCAGCGTAGCTGGCAGGGATTCACCCCTCCACTTT

V gene: TRBV2
J gene: TRBJ1-6
clone size: -
D gene: -
CDR3 protein: CASTWPGNSYNSPLHF
CDR3 DNA: TGTGCCAGCACCTGGCCGGGGAACTCCTATAATTCACCCCTCCACTTT

V gene: TRBV25-1
J gene: TRBJ2-2
clone size: -
D gene: -
CDR3 protein: CASSEVLANTGELFF
CDR3 DNA: TGTGCCAGCAGTGAAGTCCTTGCGAACACCGGGGAGCTGTTTTTT

V gene: TRBV2
J gene: TRBJ1-2
clone size: -
D gene: TRBD1
CDR3 protein: CASNPTRTGEVYGYTF
CDR3 DNA: TGTGCCAGCAATCCGACTAGAACAGGGGAGGTCTATGGCTACACCTTC

V gene: TRBV30
J gene: TRBJ1-1
clone size: -
D gene: -
CDR3 protein: CAWARGTEAFF
CDR3 DNA: TGTGCCTGGGCTCGCGGCACTGAAGCTTTCTTT

V gene: TRBV12-3/TRBV12-4
J gene: TRBJ2-1
clone size: -
D gene: -
CDR3 protein: CASSLGNEQFF
CDR3 DNA: TGTGCCAGCAGTTTGGGAAATGAGCAGTTCTTC

V gene: TRBV6-5
J gene: TRBJ1-2
clone size: -
D gene: -
CDR3 protein: CASCYAGGQGEGYTF
CDR3 DNA: TGTGCCAGCTGTTATGCCGGCGGGCAGGGAGAAGGCTACACCTTC

V gene: TRBV6-6
J gene: TRBJ2-3
clone size: -
D gene: TRBD1
CDR3 protein: CASSTSGQGFPDTQYF
CDR3 DNA: TGTGCCAGCAGTACATCCGGACAGGGATTCCCAGATACGCAGTATTTT

V gene: TRBV28
J gene: TRBJ2-5
clone size: -
D gene: -
CDR3 protein: CASSSMRDKQETQYF
CDR3 DNA: TGTGCCAGCAGTTCCATGCGGGACAAACAAGAGACCCAGTACTTC

V gene: TRBV14
J gene: TRBJ1-6
clone size: -
D gene: -
CDR3 protein: CASSQHVGNSPLHF
CDR3 DNA: TGTGCCAGCAGCCAACATGTCGGGAATTCACCCCTCCACTTT

V gene: TRBV19
J gene: TRBJ1-3
clone size: -
D gene: -
CDR3 protein: CASNPTTGNTIYF
CDR3 DNA: TGTGCCAGTAACCCGACAACCGGAAACACCATATATTTT

V gene: TRBV18
J gene: TRBJ1-3
clone size: -
D gene: -
CDR3 protein: CASSPLPEDTIYF
CDR3 DNA: TGTGCCAGCTCACCTTTGCCCGAGGACACCATATATTTT

V gene: TRBV18
J gene: TRBJ2-6
clone size: once
D gene: -
CDR3 protein: CASSPSPLRGANVLTF
CDR3 DNA: TGTGCCAGCTCACCCTCTCCCCTACGTGGGGCCAACGTCCTGACTTTC

V gene: TRBV3-1/TRBV3-2
J gene: TRBJ1-1
clone size: -
D gene: -
CDR3 protein: CASSQEGRGAAFF
CDR3 DNA: TGTGCCAGCAGCCAAGAGGGGCGGGGGGCCGCTTTCTTT

V gene: TRBV18
J gene: TRBJ2-5
clone size: -
D gene: -
CDR3 protein: CASSPRRSQETQYF
CDR3 DNA: TGTGCCAGCTCACCACGGCGGTCACAAGAGACCCAGTACTTC

V gene: TRBV4-2
J gene: TRBJ1-4
clone size: -
D gene: -
CDR3 protein: CASSQVGVNEKLFF
CDR3 DNA: TGTGCCAGCAGCCAAGTTGGGGTTAATGAAAAACTGTTTTTT

V gene: TRBV10-1
J gene: TRBJ1-1
clone size: -
D gene: -
CDR3 protein: CASGGGTPVDRNTEAFF
CDR3 DNA: TGCGCCAGCGGGGGGGGGACGCCCGTGGATCGGAACACTGAAGCTTTCTTT

V gene: TRBV7-9
J gene: TRBJ1-4
clone size: -
D gene: TRBD1
CDR3 protein: CASSLGTDWNEKLFF
CDR3 DNA: TGTGCCAGCAGCCTTGGGACAGATTGGAATGAAAAACTGTTTTTT

V gene: TRBV20-1
J gene: TRBJ1-2
clone size: -
D gene: -
CDR3 protein: CSASPRGDDNYGYTF
CDR3 DNA: TGCAGTGCTAGTCCCAGGGGCGACGATAACTATGGCTACACCTTC

V gene: TRBV2
J gene: TRBJ2-7
clone size: -
D gene: -
CDR3 protein: CASKVEGIYEQYF
CDR3 DNA: TGTGCCAGCAAGGTTGAGGGAATCTACGAGCAGTACTTC

V gene: TRBV29-1
J gene: TRBJ1-2
clone size: -
D gene: -
CDR3 protein: CSVTDRDTAIYGYTF
CDR3 DNA: TGCAGCGTGACCGACCGGGACACGGCAATCTATGGCTACACCTTC

V gene: TRBV29-1
J gene: TRBJ2-1
clone size: -
D gene: -
CDR3 protein: CSVEQGRAYNEQFF
CDR3 DNA: TGCAGCGTTGAACAGGGGAGGGCCTACAATGAGCAGTTCTTC

V gene: TRBV6-2/TRBV6-3
J gene: TRBJ2-1
clone size: -
D gene: -
CDR3 protein: CASSYVFDEQFF
CDR3 DNA: TGTGCCAGCAGTTACGTATTCGATGAGCAGTTCTTC

V gene: TRBV12-5
J gene: TRBJ2-3
clone size: -
D gene: TRBD2
CDR3 protein: CASGGGTSGGPSTDTQYF
CDR3 DNA: TGTGCTAGTGGTGGTGGGACTAGCGGGGGGCCGAGCACAGATACGCAGTATTTT

V gene: TRBV9
J gene: TRBJ1-4
clone size: -
D gene: TRBD1
CDR3 protein: CASSASAGGTGQEKLFF
CDR3 DNA: TGTGCCAGCAGCGCCTCGGCCGGCGGGACAGGACAGGAAAAACTGTTTTTT

V gene: TRBV4-1
J gene: TRBJ2-7
clone size: -
D gene: -
CDR3 protein: CASSQVYRPYEQYF
CDR3 DNA: TGCGCCAGCAGCCAAGTTTACAGACCTTACGAGCAGTACTTC

V gene: TRBV27
J gene: TRBJ2-1
clone size: -
D gene: -
CDR3 protein: CASRSREGYEQFF
CDR3 DNA: TGTGCCAGCAGGTCACGAGAGGGGTATGAGCAGTTCTTC

V gene: TRBV11-2
J gene: TRBJ1-3
clone size: -
D gene: -
CDR3 protein: CASTGQRNTIYF
CDR3 DNA: TGTGCCAGCACCGGACAACGGAACACCATATATTTT

V gene: TRBV6-5
J gene: TRBJ1-5
clone size: -
D gene: -
CDR3 protein: CASSRGDSNQPQHF
CDR3 DNA: TGTGCCAGCAGCCGGGGGGATAGCAATCAGCCCCAGCATTTT

V gene: TRBV7-7
J gene: TRBJ2-2
clone size: -
D gene: -
CDR3 protein: CASSLAAIANTGELFF
CDR3 DNA: TGTGCCAGCAGCTTAGCGGCAATTGCGAACACCGGGGAGCTGTTTTTT

V gene: TRBV14
J gene: TRBJ2-2
clone size: -
D gene: -
CDR3 protein: CASSRIGALGTGELFF
CDR3 DNA: TGTGCCAGCAGCAGGATAGGGGCCCTCGGCACCGGGGAGCTGTTTTTT

V gene: TRBV5-1
J gene: TRBJ2-7
clone size: -
D gene: TRBD2
CDR3 protein: CASSGKGLDSGYEQYF
CDR3 DNA: TGCGCCAGCAGCGGAAAGGGACTAGATTCGGGCTACGAGCAGTACTTC

V gene: TRBV30
J gene: TRBJ1-5
clone size: -
D gene: -
CDR3 protein: CAWTMTQGGQPQHF
CDR3 DNA: TGTGCCTGGACCATGACCCAGGGCGGACAGCCCCAGCATTTT

V gene: TRBV6-4
J gene: TRBJ2-5
clone size: -
D gene: -
CDR3 protein: CASSALETQYF
CDR3 DNA: TGTGCCAGCAGTGCGTTAGAGACCCAGTACTTC

V gene: TRBV30
J gene: TRBJ2-2
clone size: once
D gene: -
CDR3 protein: CAWSIRAGSGTGELFF
CDR3 DNA: TGTGCCTGGAGTATCAGGGCAGGGTCAGGCACCGGGGAGCTGTTTTTT

V gene: TRBV7-2
J gene: TRBJ2-3
clone size: -
D gene: TRBD2
CDR3 protein: CASSLGGGLAGRNTDTQYF
CDR3 DNA: TGTGCCAGCAGCTTAGGAGGGGGACTAGCGGGGAGAAACACAGATACGCAGTATTTT

V gene: TRBV3-1/TRBV3-2
J gene: TRBJ1-1
clone size: -
D gene: -
CDR3 protein: CATESGNTEAFF
CDR3 DNA: TGTGCCACGGAATCTGGGAACACTGAAGCTTTCTTT

V gene: TRBV20-1
J gene: TRBJ2-7
clone size: once
D gene: -
CDR3 protein: CSASKVTAIWEQYF
CDR3 DNA: TGCAGTGCTAGTAAGGTGACAGCCATTTGGGAGCAGTACTTC

V gene: TRBV4-2
J gene: TRBJ2-3
clone size: few
D gene: -
CDR3 protein: CASSLARGPTDTQYF
CDR3 DNA: TGTGCCAGCAGCCTAGCCCGCGGCCCTACAGATACGCAGTATTTT

V gene: TRBV18
J gene: TRBJ1-1
clone size: -
D gene: -
CDR3 protein: CASSRQRENTEAFF
CDR3 DNA: TGTGCCAGCTCGCGACAGAGAGAGAACACTGAAGCTTTCTTT